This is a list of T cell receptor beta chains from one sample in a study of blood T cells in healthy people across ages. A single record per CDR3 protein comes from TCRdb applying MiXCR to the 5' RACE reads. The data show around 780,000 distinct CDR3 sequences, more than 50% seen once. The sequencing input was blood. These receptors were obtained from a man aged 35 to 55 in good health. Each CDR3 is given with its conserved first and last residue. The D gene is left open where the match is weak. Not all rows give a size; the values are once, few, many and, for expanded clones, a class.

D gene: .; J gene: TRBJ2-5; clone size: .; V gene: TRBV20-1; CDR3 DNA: TGCAGTGCCGGGAGGACAGGGCTGGAGACCCAGTACTTC; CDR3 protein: CSAGRTGLETQYF
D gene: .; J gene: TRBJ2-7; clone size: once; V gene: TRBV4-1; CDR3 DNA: TGCGCCAGCAGCTCGACAGTCAGCTCCTACGAGCAGTACTTC; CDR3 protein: CASSSTVSSYEQYF
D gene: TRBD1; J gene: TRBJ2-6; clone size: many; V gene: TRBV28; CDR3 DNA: TGTGCCAGCAGTCGGGACAGGGTAATGTCTGGGGCCAACGTCCTGACTTTC; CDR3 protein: CASSRDRVMSGANVLTF
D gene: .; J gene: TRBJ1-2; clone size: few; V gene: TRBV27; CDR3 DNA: TGTGCCAGCAGGACAGAATCTAACTATGGCTACACCTTC; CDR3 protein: CASRTESNYGYTF
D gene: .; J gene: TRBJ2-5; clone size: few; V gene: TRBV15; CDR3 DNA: TGTGCCACCAGCAGAGTGGGGAACCAAGAGACCCAGTACTTC; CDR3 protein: CATSRVGNQETQYF
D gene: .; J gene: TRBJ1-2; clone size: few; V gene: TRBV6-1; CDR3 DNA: TGTGCCAGCAGTGAACGCAGAAACTATGGCTACACCTTC; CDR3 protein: CASSERRNYGYTF
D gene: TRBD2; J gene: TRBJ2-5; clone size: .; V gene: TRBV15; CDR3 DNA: TGTGCCACCAGCAGAGTCCCGGCGGGGGGGCCAAAGGAGACCCAGTACTTC; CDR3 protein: CATSRVPAGGPKETQYF
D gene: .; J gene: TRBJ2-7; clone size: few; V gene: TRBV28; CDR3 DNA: TGTGCCAGCAGTCCCGACACTGTCTCCTACGAGCAGTACTTC; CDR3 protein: CASSPDTVSYEQYF
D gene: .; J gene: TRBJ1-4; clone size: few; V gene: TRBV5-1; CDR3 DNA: TGCGCCAGCAGCTTGGCGGGCAGGGCGGACGAAAAACTGTTTTTT; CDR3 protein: CASSLAGRADEKLFF
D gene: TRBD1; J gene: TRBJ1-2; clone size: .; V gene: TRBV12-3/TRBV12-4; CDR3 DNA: TGTGCCAGCAGTTCCCCCCGGGGACAGGGGGCGTACTATGGCTACACCTTC; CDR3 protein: CASSSPRGQGAYYGYTF
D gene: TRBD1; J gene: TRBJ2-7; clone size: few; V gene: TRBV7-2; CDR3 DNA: TGTGCCAGCAGACGGGACAGGCTTTACGAGCAGTACTTC; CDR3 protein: CASRRDRLYEQYF
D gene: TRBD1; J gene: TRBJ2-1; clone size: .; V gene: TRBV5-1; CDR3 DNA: TGCGCCAGCATCCTGGGACAGGGTTACCACAATGAGCAGTTCTTC; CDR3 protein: CASILGQGYHNEQFF
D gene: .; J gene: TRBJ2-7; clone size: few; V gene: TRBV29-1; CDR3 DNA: TGCAGCGTTGGGCTCAACTACGAGCAGTACTTC; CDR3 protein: CSVGLNYEQYF
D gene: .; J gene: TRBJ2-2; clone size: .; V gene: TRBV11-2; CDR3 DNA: TGTGCCAGCAGCTTTGTTGGGAGCACCGGGGAGCTGTTTTTT; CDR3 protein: CASSFVGSTGELFF
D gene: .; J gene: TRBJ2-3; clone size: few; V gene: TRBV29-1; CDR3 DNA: TGCAGCGTTGCCGGCGGGGGCCCCCCCACAGATACGCAGTATTTT; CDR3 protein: CSVAGGGPPTDTQYF
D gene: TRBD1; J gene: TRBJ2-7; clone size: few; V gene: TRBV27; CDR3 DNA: TGTGCCACCCGGACAGGGCCATACGAGCAGTACTTC; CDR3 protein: CATRTGPYEQYF
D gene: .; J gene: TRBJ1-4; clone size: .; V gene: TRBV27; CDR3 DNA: TGTGCCAGAACAACAGGACCCCCCGATGAAAAACTGTTTTTT; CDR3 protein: CARTTGPPDEKLFF
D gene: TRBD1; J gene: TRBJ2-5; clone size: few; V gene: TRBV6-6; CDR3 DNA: TGTGCCAGCACCTGGACAGGGAAAGAGACCCAGTACTTC; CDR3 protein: CASTWTGKETQYF
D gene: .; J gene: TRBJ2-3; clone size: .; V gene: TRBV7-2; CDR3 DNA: TGTGCCAGCAGCCCTCTCCCAGGGATAAACACAGATACGCAGTATTTT; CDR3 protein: CASSPLPGINTDTQYF
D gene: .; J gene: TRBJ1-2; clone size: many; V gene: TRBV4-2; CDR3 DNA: TGTGCCAGCAGCCGACTAGACCAGGGGTTGGAGGGCTACACCTTC; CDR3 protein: CASSRLDQGLEGYTF
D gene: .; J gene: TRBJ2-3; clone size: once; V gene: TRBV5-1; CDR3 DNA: TGCGCCAGCAGCCCTGCGGCGTCCAGCACAGATACGCAGTATTTT; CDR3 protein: CASSPAASSTDTQYF
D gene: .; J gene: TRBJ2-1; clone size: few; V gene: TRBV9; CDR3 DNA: TGTGCCAGCAGCGTAGCTCTGGGTCCGGGCGCCGTGTATGAGCAGTTCTTC; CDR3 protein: CASSVALGPGAVYEQFF
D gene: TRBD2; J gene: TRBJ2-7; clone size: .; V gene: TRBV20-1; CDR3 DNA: TGCAGTGCTAGAGATCCAAGCGGGAGGGCCGTCGACGAGCAGTACTTC; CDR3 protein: CSARDPSGRAVDEQYF
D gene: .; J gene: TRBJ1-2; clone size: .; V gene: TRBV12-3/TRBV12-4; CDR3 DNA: TGTGCCAGCAGTTTAGGGACTTTGGGGGGAGGCTACACCTTC; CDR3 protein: CASSLGTLGGGYTF
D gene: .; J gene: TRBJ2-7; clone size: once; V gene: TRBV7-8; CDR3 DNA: TGTGCCAGCAGCCAAGACACCGAGCAGTACTTC; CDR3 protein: CASSQDTEQYF
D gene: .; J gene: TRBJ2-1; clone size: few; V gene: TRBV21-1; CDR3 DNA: TGTGCCAGCAGCAAAGCCCAAGCCCTCGGTGAGCAGTTCTTC; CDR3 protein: CASSKAQALGEQFF
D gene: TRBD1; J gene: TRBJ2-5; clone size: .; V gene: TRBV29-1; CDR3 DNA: TGCAGCGTAGAGACAGGGATCCAAGAGACCCAGTACTTC; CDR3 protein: CSVETGIQETQYF
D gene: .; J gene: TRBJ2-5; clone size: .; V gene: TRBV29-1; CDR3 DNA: TGCAGCGTGCAATCCGGGACCAACCAAGAGACCCAGTACTTC; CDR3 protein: CSVQSGTNQETQYF
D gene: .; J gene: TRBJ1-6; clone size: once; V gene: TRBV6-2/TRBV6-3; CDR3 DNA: TGTGCCAGCAGAAATGACAACTCCTATAATTCACCCCTCCACTTT; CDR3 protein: CASRNDNSYNSPLHF
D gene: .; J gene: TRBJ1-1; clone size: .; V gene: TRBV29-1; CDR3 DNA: TGCAGCGTTGACAGGGTCCAAGGAGCCACTGAAGCTTTCTTT; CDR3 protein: CSVDRVQGATEAFF
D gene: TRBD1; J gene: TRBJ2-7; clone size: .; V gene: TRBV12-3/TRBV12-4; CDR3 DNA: TGTGCCAGCAGCCAAAGCGCAGGGGGCTCTTCTTACGAGCAGTACTTC; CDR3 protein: CASSQSAGGSSYEQYF
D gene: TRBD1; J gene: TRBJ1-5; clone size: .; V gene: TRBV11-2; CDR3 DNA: TGTGCCAGCAGCTCGATACAGGGGAACAATCAGCCCCAGCATTTT; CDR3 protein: CASSSIQGNNQPQHF
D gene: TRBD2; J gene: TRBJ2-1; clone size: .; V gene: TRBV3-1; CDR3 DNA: TGTGCCAGTCAAGGGACTAGCGGGAGGAACAATGAGCAGTTCTTC; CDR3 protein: CASQGTSGRNNEQFF
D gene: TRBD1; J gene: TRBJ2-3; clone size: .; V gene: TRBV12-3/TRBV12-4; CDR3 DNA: TGTGCCAGCAGTCACAGGGGGGGCACAGATACGCAGTATTTT; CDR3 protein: CASSHRGGTDTQYF
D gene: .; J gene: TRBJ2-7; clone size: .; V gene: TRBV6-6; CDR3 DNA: TGTGCCAGCAGTTCCCCGGGACTTGAGCAGTACTTC; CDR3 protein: CASSSPGLEQYF
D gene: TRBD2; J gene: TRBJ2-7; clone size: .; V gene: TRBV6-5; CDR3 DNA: TGTGCCAGCCTAGCGGGAGACTCCTACGAGCAGTACTTC; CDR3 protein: CASLAGDSYEQYF
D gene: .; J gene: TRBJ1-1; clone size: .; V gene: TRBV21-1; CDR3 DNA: TGTGCCAGCAGAGTTCAGGGACCCTGTGAAGCTTTCTTT; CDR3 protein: CASRVQGPCEAFF
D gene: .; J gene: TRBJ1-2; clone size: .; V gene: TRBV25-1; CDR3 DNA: TGTGCCAGCAGTGATGCCGGACAGCCTAACTATGGCTACACCTTC; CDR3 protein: CASSDAGQPNYGYTF
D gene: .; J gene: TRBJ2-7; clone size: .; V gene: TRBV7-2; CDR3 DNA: TGTGCCAGCAGCTTAGTCCTGGGAAGCCCCTACGAGCAGTACTTC; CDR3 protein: CASSLVLGSPYEQYF
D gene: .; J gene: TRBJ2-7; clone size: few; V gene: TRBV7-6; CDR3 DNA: TGTGCCAGCAGCTTAGGGCCAGGGGCAAACTACGAGCAGTACTTC; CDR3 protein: CASSLGPGANYEQYF
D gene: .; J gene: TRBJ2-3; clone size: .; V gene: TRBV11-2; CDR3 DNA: TGTGCCAGCAGCTTGGAGCGAGATACGAAGTATTTT; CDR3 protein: CASSLERDTKYF
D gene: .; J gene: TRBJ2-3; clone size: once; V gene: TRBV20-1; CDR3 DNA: TGCAGTGCTAGAGGGGACACAAGCACAGATACGCAGTATTTT; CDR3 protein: CSARGDTSTDTQYF
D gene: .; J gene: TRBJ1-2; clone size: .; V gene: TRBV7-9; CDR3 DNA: TGTGCCAGCAGCTTAGCGCCGGGGTATTCTAACTATGGCTACACCTTC; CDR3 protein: CASSLAPGYSNYGYTF
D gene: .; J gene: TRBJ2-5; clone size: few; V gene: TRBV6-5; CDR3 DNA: TGTGCCAGCAGCCGAGCGATTTTTAAGCAAGAGACCCAGTACTTC; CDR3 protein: CASSRAIFKQETQYF
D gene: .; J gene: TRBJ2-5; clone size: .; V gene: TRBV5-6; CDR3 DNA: TGTGCCAGCAGCTTGGGTGAGAGGGATAGCGAGACCCAGTACTTC; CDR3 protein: CASSLGERDSETQYF
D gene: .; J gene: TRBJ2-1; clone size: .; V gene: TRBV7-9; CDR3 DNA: TGTGCCAGCATGGGTGGGAGCTATGAGCAGTTCTTC; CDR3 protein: CASMGGSYEQFF
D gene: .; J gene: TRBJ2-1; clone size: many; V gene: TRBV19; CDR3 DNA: TGTGCCAGCTCTAGCGTGAAGATCCTTTTGTGGAATGAGCAGTTCTTC; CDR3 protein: CASSSVKILLWNEQFF
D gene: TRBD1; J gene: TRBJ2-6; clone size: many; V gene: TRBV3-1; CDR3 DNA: TGTGCCAGCAGCCCACGGAGGGACAGGGGGCCTGGGGCCAACGTCCTGACTTTC; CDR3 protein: CASSPRRDRGPGANVLTF
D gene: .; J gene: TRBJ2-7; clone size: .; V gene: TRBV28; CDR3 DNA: TGTGCCAGCAGTTCCTCTTCTTTAGGCGGCTACGAGCAGTACTTC; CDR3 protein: CASSSSSLGGYEQYF
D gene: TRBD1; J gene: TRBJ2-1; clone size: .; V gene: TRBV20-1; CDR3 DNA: TGCAGTGCTAGACTCCGGGACAGACACTACAATGAGCAGTTCTTC; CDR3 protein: CSARLRDRHYNEQFF
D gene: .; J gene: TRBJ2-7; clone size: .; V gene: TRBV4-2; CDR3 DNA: TGTGCCAGCAGCCAAGATGTTTCGGGTATCCCCTACGAGCAGTACTTC; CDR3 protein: CASSQDVSGIPYEQYF
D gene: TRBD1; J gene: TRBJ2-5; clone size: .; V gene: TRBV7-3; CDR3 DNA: TGTGCCAGCAGCTCATCCGGGACAGGGGGCTGGGAGACCCAGTACTTC; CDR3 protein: CASSSSGTGGWETQYF
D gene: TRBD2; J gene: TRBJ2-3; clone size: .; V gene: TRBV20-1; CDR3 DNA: TGCAGTGCTGTGGTAGCGGGGTCCACAGATACGCAGTATTTT; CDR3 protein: CSAVVAGSTDTQYF
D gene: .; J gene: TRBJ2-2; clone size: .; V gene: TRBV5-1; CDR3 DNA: TGCGCCAGCAGCTCAAGGACAGCTACTTCGAACACCGGGGAGCTGTTTTTT; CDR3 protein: CASSSRTATSNTGELFF
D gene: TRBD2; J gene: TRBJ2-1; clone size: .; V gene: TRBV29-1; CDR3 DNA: TGCAGCGTTTACGGGACTAGCGGGAGCTCCTACGAGCAGTTCTTC; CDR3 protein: CSVYGTSGSSYEQFF
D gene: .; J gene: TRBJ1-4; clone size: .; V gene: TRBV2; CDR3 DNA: TGTGCCAGCAGTGAGAGGGCTGCAACTAATGAAAAACTGTTTTTT; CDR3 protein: CASSERAATNEKLFF
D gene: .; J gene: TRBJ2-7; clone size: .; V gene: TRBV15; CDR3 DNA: TGTGCCACCAGCAGAAGAGACCCCTGGGAGTTGAGTCTCGAGCAGTACTTC; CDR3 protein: CATSRRDPWELSLEQYF
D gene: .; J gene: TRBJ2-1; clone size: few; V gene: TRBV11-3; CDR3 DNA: TGTGCCAGCAGCTTCTCCAGGGTCAATGAGCAGTTCTTC; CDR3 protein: CASSFSRVNEQFF
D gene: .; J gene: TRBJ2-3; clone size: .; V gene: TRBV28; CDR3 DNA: TGTGCCAGCAGTTTATCTGGTTTTACAACAGATACGCAGTATTTT; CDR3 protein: CASSLSGFTTDTQYF